This TCR beta chain was obtained from a study of blood T cell repertoires in COVID-19. Across the study: Material from acute and convalescent COVID-19 was sourced from the United States, Italy and Spain. Sources were T cells, B-cell-depleted T cells, or PBMCs; the material itself was cDNA or gDNA.

Recruited during active infection, patients (from Seattle) were subsequently followed longitudinally. Per the original data handling: Quantification of nucleated cells was approximated via reference gene primer amplification. Measured with immunoSEQ multiplex PCR; TCRdb has only the in-frame clones, and not every one. The DNA was the basis for D and trimming; V, J and clone size are from that table. The repertoire has about 200,000 clones, around four fifths of them found once; the top ten carry about 0.95%. Germline CDR1 is MNHEY and CDR2 is SVGAGI. Deletions cut 5 bases from V and 7 bases from J, with 18 bases between. The CDR3 consists of 15 residues.

This clonotype was obtained from a man in his 60s with COVID-19, enrolled during active disease. The J gene is TRBJ2-4, the V gene TRBV6-5, with a possible D match to TRBD2 (6 bases). The sequenced sample was peripheral blood. The CDR3 nucleotides are TGTGCCAGCAGTCCCTCCCTGATACGGGGGAACATTCAGTACTTC. Translation gives CASSPSLIRGNIQYF.